The present T cell receptor (beta chain) was sequenced within a study of T cell repertoires in cytomegalovirus infection. Study-wide context: Epitope selection comprised recently identified HLA-C-restricted CMV epitopes and well-studied HLA-B-restricted CMV epitopes. In public TCR beta signatures, there were indications of both CMV infection and matching HLA type. Study-level points and caveats: Ex vivo responses were dominated by HLA-C-restricted CMV-specific TCR beta clonotypes.

Remarks on this clonotype: Its antigen is still unknown.

TCRdb analysed the reads with MiXCR anew, one entry per CDR3 protein. Of roughly 730,000 distinct CDR3 sequences in the sample, around a third were seen once. The clonotype originates from a human donor in good health (CMV status not recorded). Some clones in this sample may be carry-over from other donors' samples. The sample here was cultured PBMCs, taken from culture after CMV antigen stimulation.

The DNA of the CDR3 is TGTGCCAGCAGTTTAAGAGGACAGGGTTTCTCACCCCTCCACTTT. Translation gives CASSLRGQGFSPLHF. The chain combines TRBV27 with TRBJ1-6; TRBD1 matches at 8 bases. Germline V lookup: CDR1 MNHEY, CDR2 SMNVEV (reference sequence). The length of the CDR3 is 15 residues. Losses at the gene ends were 2 bases for V and 10 bases for J; bases not matched to a gene: 7.